These T cell receptor beta chains were read from a single sample in a study of response to subunit inactivated influenza vaccine. One entry per CDR3 protein, called by TCRdb with MiXCR from the RT-PCR reads. The top ten hold 10% of the sample, which has fewer than 350,000 distinct CDR3 sequences, 21% seen once. This specimen consisted of PBMCs from blood, obtained 21 months after vaccination. These receptors all stem from a man in his fifties or sixties who received an inactivated influenza vaccine. Each CDR3 is given with its conserved first and last residue. Each record gives: clone size, J gene, V gene, D gene, CDR3 DNA, CDR3 protein. A D gene is named only where the DNA matches it firmly. Not every row has a clone size; where given, it reads once, few, many or a size class.

>many|TRBJ2-1|TRBV6-2/TRBV6-3|TRBD2
TGTGCCAGCTCCGGGGGGACTGAGCAGTTCTTC
CASSGGTEQFF
>many|TRBJ1-4|TRBV4-1|NA
TGCGCCAGCAGCCAAGGACCCGGCACAGAGAGGAGTGAAAAACTGTTTTTT
CASSQGPGTERSEKLFF
>few|TRBJ1-3|TRBV19|NA
TGTGCCAGTAGCCGTAACGGGATTCCGGACACCATATATTTT
CASSRNGIPDTIYF
>NA|TRBJ1-6|TRBV20-1|NA
TGCAGTGCTAGAGATTGGGACTGGAGCAATAATTCACCCCTCCACTTT
CSARDWDWSNNSPLHF
>NA|TRBJ1-1|TRBV12-3/TRBV12-4|NA
TGTGCCAGCAGCAGGTCTAGACAGGCGTACACTGAAGCTTTCTTT
CASSRSRQAYTEAFF
>NA|TRBJ1-2|TRBV28|NA
TGTGCCAGCATCCGTACAGGGAGCTCTAACTATGGCTACACCTTC
CASIRTGSSNYGYTF
>NA|TRBJ2-4|TRBV6-2/TRBV6-3|TRBD1
TGTGCCAGCAGTCTACAGGGGGTCGCAAACATTCAGTACTTC
CASSLQGVANIQYF
>few|TRBJ1-6|TRBV7-2|NA
TGTGCCAGCAGCCTACACACTACCCAAAACAGAAATTCACCCCTCCACTTT
CASSLHTTQNRNSPLHF
>NA|TRBJ2-1|TRBV20-1|TRBD2
TGCAGTGCTAGGCCGGGACTAGCGTCGGCCAATGAGCAGTTCTTC
CSARPGLASANEQFF
>NA|TRBJ2-7|TRBV11-3|TRBD2
TGTGCCAGCAGCTTAGGGGGGGGGACCGCCTACGAGCAGTACTTC
CASSLGGGTAYEQYF